The 28 T cell receptor beta chains in this list originate from one sample, sequenced in a study of shared clonotypes between healthy human individuals. Terminally differentiated effector memory CD45RA+ cells were excluded by CCR7 positive selection of CD45RO-negative cells. Libraries were prepared by immunoSEQ multiplex PCR; TCRdb keeps only in-frame clonotypes and omits some of them. This table holds around 2.1 million clones, around 93% found once. The sample taken for sequencing was naive CD8+ T cells from PBMCs. The receptor source for this set is a man aged 18-30 years in good health. Some clones in this sample may be carry-over from other donors' samples.

The chain uses TRBV7-3 and TRBJ2-7; 9 bases line up with TRBD2. Germline-derived CDR1 and CDR2 are SGHTA and FQGTGA. CDR3 length: 15 residues. The junction had 8 bases not matched to a gene; V was cut back by 4 bases and J by 4 bases. For the CDR3, the DNA is TGTGCCAGCAGCTCCGGCCCTAGCGGGATATACGAGCAGTACTTC. The encoded protein is CASSSGPSGIYEQYF.

This rearrangement joins TRBV27 to TRBJ2-7, with D unclear. Germline CDR1 reads MNHEY; CDR2 reads SMNVEV (reference sequence). V was trimmed by 0 bases and J by 2 bases, leaving 14 bases between them. The CDR3 length is 16 residues. For the CDR3, the DNA is TGTGCCAGCAGTTTATCGGTAACAGCCATGCCCTACGAGCAGTACTTC. It translates to CASSLSVTAMPYEQYF.

This chain connects TRBV21-1 to TRBJ2-7. TRBV21-1 is described as a pseudogene. This CDR3 spans 17 amino acids. CDR3 sequence (DNA): TGTGCCAGCGCACTGGGTTCAAGAGTGAGAACCTGTCGCGAGCAGTACTTC. This encodes CASALGSRVRTCREQYF.

The chain has TRBV5-1 and TRBJ2-7, with D hard to call. Trimming shortened V by 2 bases and J by 3 bases, and 15 bases separated the two germline ends. The CDR3 extends over 15 amino acids. CDR1 and CDR2 from the germline V gene are SGHRS and YFSETQ. The CDR3 coding sequence is TGCGCCAGCAGCTTCTCACCCATTGGAGTCTACGAGCAGTACTTC. This encodes CASSFSPIGVYEQYF.

Only a few counts were recorded for this clone. The chain is built from TRBV28 and TRBJ1-1; D gene uncertain. The CDR3 has 14 amino acids. V lost 6 bases to trimming and J lost 4 bases, with 15 bases between them. Germline CDR1 reads MDHEN; CDR2 reads SYDVKM. CDR3 sequence (DNA): TGTGCCAGCAGCCCCCTCGGGGAGAGCACTGAAGCTTTCTTT. Residues: CASSPLGESTEAFF. Full variable domain (remainder filled in from reference TRBV28 and TRBJ1-1): DVKVTQSSRYLVKRTGEKVFLECVQDMDHENMFWYRQDPGLGLRLIYFSYDVKMKEKGDIPEGYSVSREKKERFSLILESASTNQTSMYLCASSPLGESTEAFFGQGTRLTVV.

The V and J genes are TRBV7-9 and TRBJ2-7; D is perhaps TRBD1 (5 bases). V was shortened by 5 bases and J by 4 bases, with 9 bases between the two germline ends. The CDR3 totals 12 residues. The germline V gene has CDR1 SEHNR and CDR2 FQNEAQ (reference sequence). CDR3 coding DNA: TGTGCCAGCAGCAACCCAGGGTACGAGCAGTACTTC. Amino acids: CASSNPGYEQYF. The full variable domain, completed using reference TRBV7-9 and TRBJ2-7, is DTGVSQNPRHKITKRGQNVTFRCDPISEHNRLYWYRQTLGQGPEFLTYFQNEAQLEKSRLLSDRFSAERPKGSFSTLEIQRTEQGDSAMYLCASSNPGYEQYFGPGTRLTVT.

The chain employs TRBV7-2 and TRBJ1-1, with 11 bases lining up with TRBD1. J was trimmed by 4 bases and V by 6 bases; bases with no gene match: 4. The CDR3 length is 14 residues. Germline V gives CDR1 SGHTA, CDR2 FQGNSA. The CDR3 DNA follows: TGTGCCAGCAGGGACAGGGGGCGCGGCACTGAAGCTTTCTTT. Amino acids: CASRDRGRGTEAFF.

The rearrangement joins TRBV10-2 to TRBJ2-7; D not certain. Trimming took 2 bases from V and 5 from J, leaving 13 bases between them. Per germline, CDR1 WSHSY and CDR2 SAAADI. The CDR3 extends over 14 amino acids. CDR3 loop: CASSERPKWDEQYF. The CDR3 region has the DNA TGCGCCAGCAGTGAGAGGCCCAAATGGGACGAGCAGTACTTC.

This sequence joins TRBV29-1 and TRBJ2-1, with 8 bases that match TRBD2. The germline gives CDR1 SQVTM, CDR2 ANQGSEA. Germline trimming cut 7 bases from V and 3 bases from J; bases unmatched to any gene: 14. The CDR3 runs 16 residues. The CDR3 sequence: CSGVGLAGLFYNEQFF. The CDR3 region has the DNA TGCAGCGGGGTGGGGCTAGCGGGCCTCTTCTACAATGAGCAGTTCTTC.

The chain has TRBV13 and TRBJ2-7; D may be TRBD2 (6 bases). The CDR3 has 16 residues. V was clipped by 5 bases and J by 2 bases, with 19 bases between them. The germline CDR1 and CDR2 sequences are PRHDT and FYEKMQ (reference sequence). CDR3 residues: CASSLHSGEFAYEQYF. In DNA, the CDR3 is TGTGCCAGCAGCCTCCACTCGGGGGAGTTTGCCTACGAGCAGTACTTC. Combining the CDR3 with reference TRBV13 and TRBJ2-7 gives the whole variable domain AAGVIQSPRHLIKEKRETATLKCYPIPRHDTVYWYQQGPGQDPQFLISFYEKMQSDKGSIPDRFSAQQFSDYHSELNMSSLELGDSALYFCASSLHSGEFAYEQYFGPGTRLTVT.

The V and J genes are TRBV28 and TRBJ2-3, with 11 bases identical to TRBD2. The CDR3 contains 19 residues. Germline CDR1 reads MDHEN; CDR2 reads SYDVKM. After removal of 6 bases from V and 4 bases from J, the junction contained 18 bases not matched to a gene. DNA for the CDR3: TGTGCCAGCAGGACCGGGTTTAGCGGGAGGGCCACAAGTGCAGATACGCAGTATTTT. Amino acid sequence: CASRTGFSGRATSADTQYF.

The CDR3 loop is CASSLPRQTPGNTIYF. The CDR3 DNA follows: TGTGCCAGCAGCCTACCCCGACAGACTCCTGGAAACACCATATATTTT. V is TRBV11-2 and J is TRBJ1-3, with D possibly TRBD1 on 5 matching bases. Trimming took off 5 bases at V and 2 bases at J, with 16 bases between the two ends. The CDR3 is 16 residues long. CDR1 and CDR2 (germline): SGHAT, FQNNGV. Looking up the rest from reference TRBV11-2 and TRBJ1-3 gives the full variable domain: EAGVAQSPRYKIIEKRQSVAFWCNPISGHATLYWYQQILGQGPKLLIQFQNNGVVDDSQLPKDRFSAERLKGVDSTLKIQPAKLEDSAVYLCASSLPRQTPGNTIYFGEGSWLTVV.

The chain joins TRBV4-3 to TRBJ2-7; 9 bases fit TRBD2. This CDR3 region has 14 residues. After removal of 3 bases from V and 4 bases from J, the junction contained 4 bases not matched to a gene. CDR1 LGHNA and CDR2 YSLEER come from the germline V gene. The CDR3 nucleotides read TGCGCCAGCAGCCAGATAGCGGGGGAGTACGAGCAGTACTTC. It encodes CASSQIAGEYEQYF.

The genes are TRBV4-1 and TRBJ2-2, with D perhaps TRBD1 (5 bases). The V end lost 1 base, the J end lost 4 bases, and 13 bases lay between the germline ends. CDR1 is MGHRA and CDR2 is YSYEKL in the germline V gene. The CDR3 runs 16 residues. The CDR3 nucleotides read TGCGCCAGCAGCCAAGTCTACAGGACGGGCACCGGGGAGCTGTTTTTT. Translated: CASSQVYRTGTGELFF.

A word on this clone: The sample has other DNA sequences that encode this CDR3 too. This chain connects TRBV9 to TRBJ2-7, with D uncertain. The CDR3 has 11 residues. V shed 2 bases and J shed 3 bases, with 3 bases lying between them. Germline lookup yields CDR1 SGDLS and CDR2 YYNGEE. CDR3 sequence: CASSVSYEQYF. CDR3 bases: TGTGCCAGCAGCGTGAGCTACGAGCAGTACTTC. Filled out from reference TRBV9 and TRBJ2-7, the complete variable domain reads DSGVTQTPKHLITATGQRVTLRCSPRSGDLSVYWYQQSLDQGLQFLIQYYNGEERAKGNILERFSAQQFPDLHSELNLSSLELGDSALYFCASSVSYEQYFGPGTRLTVT.

This clone was seen more than once but under ten times. Different DNA sequences within this sample yield the same CDR3. The gene calls are TRBV2 and TRBJ2-1; no definite D call. CDR3 length: 13 amino acids. Trimming took off 1 base at V and 6 bases at J, with 7 bases between the two ends. Germline loops: CDR1 SNHLY, CDR2 FYNNEI. The CDR3, as DNA: TGTGCCAGCAGTGAAGTCGGCCCCAATGAGCAGTTCTTC. Residues: CASSEVGPNEQFF.

This chain connects TRBV7-9 to TRBJ2-7; 7 bases agree with TRBD1. There are 14 residues in the CDR3. Trimming removed 5 bases from V and 7 bases from J; junction bases left unmatched: 11. CDR1 and CDR2 from the germline V gene are SEHNR and FQNEAQ (reference sequence). The CDR3 is CASSPRTGLGEQYF. Here the CDR3 DNA reads TGTGCCAGCAGCCCTCGGACAGGACTCGGAGAGCAGTACTTC. Looking up the rest from reference TRBV7-9 and TRBJ2-7 gives the full variable domain: DTGVSQNPRHKITKRGQNVTFRCDPISEHNRLYWYRQTLGQGPEFLTYFQNEAQLEKSRLLSDRFSAERPKGSFSTLEIQRTEQGDSAMYLCASSPRTGLGEQYFGPGTRLTVT.

This clone came up a few times. The rearrangement links TRBV28 to TRBJ1-5; 9 bases line up with TRBD1. The CDR3 loop spans 16 amino acids. J lost 5 bases, V lost 3 bases, and 8 bases had no gene match. Per germline, CDR1 MDHEN and CDR2 SYDVKM. CDR3 amino acids: CASSLGAGTGYQPQHF. DNA for the CDR3: TGTGCCAGCAGTTTGGGGGCCGGGACAGGGTATCAGCCCCAGCATTTT. The variable domain in full, completed from reference TRBV28 and TRBJ1-5, reads DVKVTQSSRYLVKRTGEKVFLECVQDMDHENMFWYRQDPGLGLRLIYFSYDVKMKEKGDIPEGYSVSREKKERFSLILESASTNQTSMYLCASSLGAGTGYQPQHFGDGTRLSIL.

To note about this clone: At one boundary the junction diverges from the germline segment, which might be a read error. The chain couples TRBV15 to TRBJ1-5; possible D gene TRBD1, 6 bases. There are 17 residues in the CDR3. Looked up from germline, CDR1 is LNHNV and CDR2 is YYDKDF (reference sequence). The CDR3 loop is CATSGEYRDIGNQPQHF. CDR3 sequence (DNA): TGTGCCACCAGCGGAGAATACAGGGATATAGGCAATCAGCCCCAGCATTTT.

The gene calls are TRBV13 and TRBJ1-4; no clear D. The germline V gene has CDR1 PRHDT and CDR2 FYEKMQ (reference sequence). The CDR3 extends over 15 amino acids. Trimming took 0 bases from V and 5 from J, leaving 10 bases between them. The CDR3 spells CASSLGRGLNEKLFF. In DNA, the CDR3 is TGTGCCAGCAGCTTAGGCCGCGGGCTCAATGAAAAACTGTTTTTT.

The gene calls are TRBV19 and TRBJ2-1; the match to TRBD2 covers 14 bases. The CDR3 spans 17 residues. After removal of 5 bases from V and 5 bases from J, the junction contained 8 bases not matched to a gene. The germline CDR1 and CDR2 sequences are LNHDA and SQIVND (reference sequence). The DNA of the CDR3 is TGTGCCAGTAGTTTTCGACCGGGACTAGCGGGAGACAATGAGCAGTTCTTC. This gives the protein CASSFRPGLAGDNEQFF.

This clone was seen a single time. The CDR3 DNA reads TGTGCCACCAGCAGTGACCAACTTAGCGAGCAGTACTTC. Protein: CATSSDQLSEQYF. The genes are TRBV15 and TRBJ2-7, with D hard to call. Trimming pared 3 bases from V and 6 bases from J, leaving 12 bases between. The CDR3 has 13 amino acids. Per the germline V gene, CDR1 is LNHNV and CDR2 is YYDKDF (reference sequence).

This sequence joins TRBV7-8 and TRBJ2-3; the D gene is possibly TRBD1 (5 bases). This CDR3 region has 15 residues. CDR1 is SGHVS, CDR2 FQNEAQ, per germline. Trimming took off 6 bases at V and 0 bases at J, with 13 bases between the two ends. As DNA, the CDR3 is TGTGCCAGCAGAAGACAGAGAACTAGCACAGATACGCAGTATTTT. Translated, it gives CASRRQRTSTDTQYF.

V usage is TRBV2 and J usage is TRBJ2-7; D gene ambiguous. Germline CDR1 SNHLY, CDR2 FYNNEI. This CDR3 contains 14 residues. Trimming pared 2 bases from V and 1 base from J, leaving 9 bases between. The CDR3 is CASSEFIGSYEQYF. For the CDR3, the DNA is TGTGCCAGCAGTGAATTCATAGGGTCCTACGAGCAGTACTTC.

The chain couples TRBV27 to TRBJ2-1; the D is unclear. CDR1 MNHEY and CDR2 SMNVEV come from the germline V gene (reference sequence). This CDR3 is built from 12 residues. The germline V and J ends were trimmed by 6 bases and 1 base, with 4 bases remaining between them. Here the CDR3 reads CASRLSYNEQFF. The CDR3 region has the DNA TGTGCCAGCAGACTGTCCTACAATGAGCAGTTCTTC.

The rearrangement joins TRBV5-1 to TRBJ2-7; the match to TRBD2 covers 11 bases. J gave up 4 bases and V 1 base, and 4 bases lay outside the gene matches. The germline CDR1 and CDR2 sequences are SGHRS and YFSETQ. The length of the CDR3 is 15 residues. The DNA for the CDR3 is TGCGCCAGCAGCTTGTTGATAGCGGGAGGGTACGAGCAGTACTTC. This gives the protein CASSLLIAGGYEQYF.

This clone was seen once. The chain carries TRBV7-9 and TRBJ1-1; D call uncertain. Trimming left V 4 bases short and J 1 base short, with 13 bases between. The CDR3 has 15 residues. Germline CDR1 reads SEHNR; CDR2 reads FQNEAQ (reference sequence). CDR3 loop: CASSSAGQTNTEAFF. The CDR3 region has the DNA TGTGCCAGCAGCTCAGCGGGCCAAACGAACACTGAAGCTTTCTTT.

V usage is TRBV2 and J usage is TRBJ1-1; tentative D call: TRBD1 (5 bases). This CDR3 spans 12 amino acids. In germline, CDR1 is SNHLY, CDR2 FYNNEI. Trimming took off 8 bases at V and 1 base at J, with 8 bases between the two ends. The CDR3 DNA reads as TGTGCCAGCGGGGGGGGGAACACTGAAGCTTTCTTT. Amino acids: CASGGGNTEAFF.